Sequencing of this T cell receptor (beta chain) was carried out in a study of cytomegalovirus exposure and HLA in healthy donors (dated by TCRdb to between 2016 and 2019). In terms of the full investigation: An earlier analysis of roughly 500 of the donors reported approximately 290 Gb of sequence data and 100 million to 140 million unique TCR beta sequences from about 179 million T cells. Approximately 300 gigabases of sequencing data and tens of millions of unique TCR sequences made up an early release that covered several hundred HLA-typed donors. Along with the roughly 710-subject first cohort, a separate validation cohort of approximately 110 different subjects was used. Class I and class II HLA loci were covered by the typing at four-digit resolution. To study patterns of TCR occurrence, a later analysis re-analyzed previously published TCR beta repertoires from 500 to 850 donors and added high-resolution HLA genotyping. Because of strong linkage in the cohort, roughly five DR-DQ haplotypes were treated as single units for association and clustering. To decide whether each TCR beta V gene segment behaved as functional or pseudogenic, an earlier analysis of some 540 of the donors relied on high-throughput TCR beta sequencing. Every repertoire in the discovery cohort had been generated on one and the same sequencing platform. The study profiled the T cell repertoires of some 610 subjects by immunosequencing and related them to cytomegalovirus serostatus. To predict cytomegalovirus infection status, the study combined high-throughput TCR immunosequencing, statistical association of individual TCRs with disease status, and machine learning. Across some 400 genotyped donors of the cohort, an average of about 200,000 unique TCR beta nucleotide sequences per donor were sequenced, and around 19% of those sequences were non-productive. In a later genetic analysis, genome-wide SNP genotypes for about 55% of the roughly 670 donors were used, and that subset was treated as a discovery cohort. The number of donors typed differed by locus, with about 629-640 for A, B, C, DRB1 and DQB1, roughly 520 for DQA1, approximately 570 for DPA1, and approximately 470 for DPB1. The genetic ancestry cluster associated with self-reported Caucasian donors included over 65% of the approximately 430 genotyped donors. Alongside the repertoire data, information on donor age, sex, ethnicity and CMV serostatus was compiled. The study aimed to test whether signatures of past pathogen exposure could be identified by cataloging public T cell receptors. The later analysis used no new phenotypic data to find candidate immune exposures, relying instead on TCR beta sequences and their occurrence across donors.

On this clone itself: It has no known antigen specificity. Base qualities are not recorded, but no much larger clone differs from it by a single base.

The paper as a whole reports these results and caveats: A few of the identified cytomegalovirus-associated TCR beta chains were confirmed in vitro to be specific for cytomegalovirus antigens. Because HLA typing was missing for some donors at each locus, association tests included only the typed subset. Compared with equally common non-associated chains, HLA-associated TCR beta chains in a later analysis were more clonally expanded and had lower generation probabilities. The classifier was reported to diagnose cytomegalovirus status with high specificity and sensitivity in both the original and validation cohorts. A later analysis found that TCR association rates varied across HLA loci, with DRB1 alleles showing the most associated TCRs and HLA-C alleles the fewest. When HLA alleles, especially DR and DQ, strongly co-occurred, attributing TCR associations to individual alleles was difficult. Compared with the roughly 600-donor mean, donors in an Asian-associated ancestry cluster had fewer N-insertions in productive TCRs, according to a later genetic analysis. An earlier analysis of 587 of the donors showed that most TCR beta V segments appeared in productive rearrangements either about 87% or about 30% of the time, which broadly matched IMGT annotations. Linkage disequilibrium might explain the correlated functional status among segregating V segments, but an unknown experimental factor could not be ruled out. A further reported finding was that TCR beta sequences accurately predicted the HLA-A and HLA-B alleles for most subjects in the first cohort. Roughly 17 rarely observed V segments, including chromosome 9 orphons, were excluded from the earlier analysis of a few hundred of the donors because counts were too low. For the cohort, immune exposure information was limited to CMV serostatus. In a later analysis, several top co-occurrence clusters were reported to appear linked to parvovirus B19, influenza, CMV and Epstein-Barr virus. While some public TCRs were present in many individuals, most TCR sequences turned up only very rarely across donors. In a later genetic analysis, a missense DCLRE1C variant was associated with V-gene and J-gene trimming of TCR beta chains, and the association was replicated in an independent cohort. In the study, around 150 TCR beta chains were listed as associated with cytomegalovirus. According to a later analysis, most CMV-associated TCR beta chains appeared to be HLA-restricted, and the HLA associations seemed to be driven largely by CMV exposure. A cluster of highly shared sequence variants was judged likely to be a technical artifact of the sequencing pipeline. At a false discovery rate of 0.05, a later analysis linked some 17,000 TCR beta sequences to specific HLA alleles. Because the 87-base-pair reads could not distinguish some IMGT-functional V segments, including TRBV6-2 and TRBV6-3, those segments were excluded. The authors suggested that the approach could potentially be extended to other disease states and immunological phenotypes. The presence/absence analyses assumed that sequencing depth was roughly uniform across donors, and that assumption may not be true. In this cohort, only TCR beta chains were sequenced, and detectable features were limited by the absence of alpha or paired-chain data.

The cohort was made up of 666 healthy bone marrow donors. At the time of sampling, every cohort member was nominally healthy, though immune exposures that went unrecorded were likely present. Of the 650 to 700 cohort members, some 270 had positive CMV serostatus and fewer than 450 had negative CMV serostatus, and CMV serostatus was not recorded for the donor. Each donor provided a peripheral blood sample, and peripheral blood mononuclear cells were used for TCR beta sequencing. Genomic DNA was extracted from the blood cell samples with the Qiagen DNeasy Blood Extraction Kit. CDR1 and CDR2 (MGHDK, SYGVNS) derive from the germline V gene. The CDR3 spans 11 residues, from the cysteine through the phenylalanine. Only CDR3 DNA is held: 33 bases, read in frame from base 1. V drops 6 bases and J drops 3 bases, leaving 6 bases in between. The library was generated by the immunoSEQ multiplex PCR assay. The multiplex PCR relied on a mix of 60 forward primers for TCR Vbeta segments and 13 reverse primers for TCR Jbeta segments. A multiplex PCR assay on genomic DNA amplified the CDR3 region of rearranged TCR beta genes. The Illumina HiSeq System was used to sequence the amplified TCR beta libraries as 87-base-pair reads. Processing in the source paper ran as follows. Across the 670 or so repertoires, a later analysis counted approximately 83 million unique TCR beta chains, around 11 million of which were shared by at least two donors. A nearest-neighbor algorithm error-corrected the raw reads and collapsed the reads into unique sequences, merging closely related sequences to remove PCR and sequencing errors. To assign V, D and J gene segments, CDR3 sequences were aligned to IMGT reference sequences. For a sequence to be retained, a match of at least six nucleotides was required to both a V gene segment and a J gene segment. A rearrangement was called productive if the CDR3 had no stop codons and remained in frame with V and J, and every other rearrangement was called non-productive. Following IMGT convention, CDR3 was defined as the stretch from the second conserved V-encoded cysteine up to the conserved J-encoded phenylalanine. Sequences without an unambiguous match to a single V gene segment were excluded from the earlier analysis of a few hundred of the donors. In an earlier analysis of some 590 of the donors, V segments were called functional above 56.7% productive rearrangements and were called segregating when the between-donor standard deviation exceeded 5%. A statistical classification framework was developed to diagnose cytomegalovirus status using the catalog of TCR beta chain sequences. V and J gene assignment, in a later analysis, came from comparing TCR nucleotide sequences with IMGT/GENE-DB human TR gene sequences. The TCRdist pipeline was used in a later analysis to assign CDR3 sequences and most-parsimonious VDJ recombination scenarios. A later analysis defined each TCR beta chain by its CDR3 amino acid sequence plus V-gene family, and excluded reads lacking a unique V-gene family. A later analysis removed nearly 600 highly shared, low-generation-probability nucleotide sequences to deal with suspected cross-contamination and a sequencing artifact. In a later analysis, a clonal expansion index was calculated for each public chain from normalized within-repertoire ranks of inferred template counts. In a later analysis, generation probabilities were computed using a VDJ recombination model fitted to out-of-frame rearrangements, and the results were checked against IGoR. In a later analysis, TCR-TCR, TCR-HLA and TCR-CMV co-occurrence was scored with hypergeometric tests, and a repertoire-size bias correction was applied to TCR pairs. False discovery rates were estimated in a later analysis by permuting HLA or CMV assignments 20 times. In a later analysis, co-occurring TCRs were grouped using DBSCAN, with TCRdist sequence similarity added in when clustering inside HLA-allele-positive subsets. Repertoires with fewer than 30,000 or more than 120,000 public chains were left out of co-occurrence clustering, as were a handful of repertoires with anomalous nucleotide sharing. TCRdb limited this immuneACCESS table to in-frame rearrangements with V and J called. A share of clones is missing; checked studies link under half to unresolved V genes, and the rest is unexplained. Clonal size and the V and J genes are those of that table, whereas D and trimming came from the DNA. The sample table contains approximately 70,000 clones; only one count was recorded for 74% of them. The ten largest clones capture about an eighth of the sample.

The clonotype comes from a human donor in good health. The material sequenced was PBMCs. This sequence uses TRBV25-1 and TRBJ2-7; a tentative D match to TRBD2 spans 5 bases. The DNA sequence is as follows: TGTGCCAGCAGGGGAGTCTACGAGCAGTACTTC. It codes for CASRGVYEQYF.